The entry below gives a single TCR beta chain sequence along with its context. The age range of participants was about 18 to 90 years, with residence in fewer than 25 US areas. Self-reported history from a screening survey and questionnaire set each donor's cohort. The sample originates from a study of blood T cell repertoires in COVID-19. Study information: The United States, Italy and Spain supplied acute and convalescent COVID-19 samples.

The CDR3 is 15 residues long. The germline CDR1 and CDR2 sequences are ENHRY and SYGVKD. Trimming cost V 2 bases and J 0 bases, with 9 bases left between them. Clones were sequenced by immunoSEQ multiplex PCR, and TCRdb holds only the in-frame ones, with some missing. The sample lists some 170,000 clones; about 90% were seen once. The receptor was isolated from a human donor with acute COVID-19. The donor label of this sample is uncertain. The sequencing sample was made of PBMCs or T cells enriched from blood (not recorded which). The genes are TRBV10-3 and TRBJ2-3; possible D gene TRBD1, 6 bases. The CDR3 here is CAISEPGGSTDTQYF. DNA of the CDR3: TGTGCCATCAGTGAGCCTGGGGGCAGCACAGATACGCAGTATTTT.